A single TCR beta chain is shown here with its context. This clone's antigen is unknown. Base qualities are missing; no much larger clone stands one base away. This record belongs to a study of cytomegalovirus exposure and HLA in healthy donors (dated by TCRdb to about 2017). The study in broad terms: An earlier analysis of a few hundred of the donors reported approximately 300 Gb of sequence data and around 100 million unique TCR beta sequences obtained from around 190 million T cells. Across about 370 genotyped donors of the cohort, an average of roughly 250,000 unique TCR beta nucleotide sequences per donor were sequenced, and about a sixth of those sequences were non-productive. The study profiled the T cell repertoires of 550 to 700 subjects by immunosequencing and related them to cytomegalovirus serostatus. An earlier analysis of 587 of the donors applied high-throughput TCR beta sequencing to assess whether each TCR beta V gene segment acted as functional or pseudogenic. The later analysis used no new phenotypic data to find candidate immune exposures, relying instead on TCR beta sequences and their occurrence across donors. All discovery cohort repertoires had been generated on a single sequencing platform. Of the 300 to 450 genotyped donors, roughly 85% fell in the genetic ancestry cluster associated with self-reported Caucasian donors. In a later analysis, previously published TCR beta repertoires from 600 to 850 donors were re-analyzed and high-resolution HLA genotyping was added so that TCR occurrence patterns could be studied. Class I and class II HLA loci were covered by the typing at four-digit resolution. Four to six DR-DQ haplotypes were handled as single units for association and clustering, since linkage in the cohort was strong. An early release covering 550 to 700 HLA-typed donors comprised roughly 300 gigabases of sequencing data and around 80 million unique TCR sequences. To predict cytomegalovirus infection status, the study brought together high-throughput TCR immunosequencing, statistical association of individual TCRs with disease status, and machine learning. In a later genetic analysis, genome-wide SNP genotypes for about three fifths of the 666 donors were used, and that subset was treated as a discovery cohort. Donor age, sex, ethnicity and CMV serostatus were compiled alongside the repertoire data. The study aimed to test whether cataloging public T cell receptors could reveal signatures of past pathogen exposure. The number of donors typed differed by locus, with about 629-640 for A, B, C, DRB1 and DQB1, around 560 for DQA1, 600 to 610 for DPA1, and approximately 470 for DPB1. In addition to the first cohort of approximately 670 subjects, a separate validation cohort of approximately 130 different subjects was used.

What the research found in general, with its limitations: Cytomegalovirus status was reported to be diagnosed by the classifier with high specificity and sensitivity in both the original and validation cohorts. In an earlier analysis of some 540 of the donors, most TCR beta V segments appeared in productive rearrangements about 90% or about 30% of the time, broadly matching IMGT annotations. Immune exposure information for the cohort was limited to CMV serostatus. The 87-base-pair reads could not distinguish some IMGT-functional V segments, including TRBV6-2 and TRBV6-3, so those segments were excluded. Several of the top co-occurrence clusters appeared to be linked to parvovirus B19, influenza, CMV and Epstein-Barr virus, according to a later analysis. The cohort was sequenced for TCR beta chains only, and without alpha or paired-chain data the features that could be detected were limited. Linkage disequilibrium might explain the correlated functional status among segregating V segments, but an unknown experimental factor could not be excluded. In a later analysis, the rate of TCR association differed among HLA loci, with DRB1 alleles having the most associated TCRs and HLA-C alleles having the fewest. V-gene and J-gene trimming of TCR beta chains was associated with a missense DCLRE1C variant in a later genetic analysis, and the association was replicated in an independent cohort. A group of highly shared sequence variants was considered likely to be a technical artifact of the sequencing pipeline. At a false discovery rate of 0.05, a later analysis linked roughly 17,000 TCR beta sequences to specific HLA alleles. Roughly uniform sequencing depth across donors was assumed in presence/absence analyses, although this assumption may not hold. A later genetic analysis reported fewer N-insertions in productive TCRs among donors in an Asian-associated ancestry cluster than the roughly 620-donor mean. According to the authors, the approach could potentially be generalized to other disease states and immunological phenotypes. In a later analysis, HLA-associated TCR beta chains showed more clonal expansion and lower generation probabilities than non-associated chains that were equally common. The earlier analysis of approximately 540 of the donors excluded approximately 15 rarely observed V segments, including chromosome 9 orphons, because counts were too low. A further reported finding was that TCR beta sequences accurately predicted the HLA-A and HLA-B alleles for most subjects in the first cohort. A few of the identified cytomegalovirus-associated TCR beta chains were confirmed in vitro to be specific for cytomegalovirus antigens. Across donors, most TCR sequences were observed very rarely, whereas some public TCRs were present in many individuals. When HLA alleles, especially DR and DQ, strongly co-occurred, attributing TCR associations to individual alleles was difficult. A later analysis found that most CMV-associated TCR beta chains appeared HLA-restricted, with HLA associations seemingly driven largely by CMV exposure. HLA typing was unavailable for some donors at each locus, so association tests used only the typed subset. The study listed around 160 TCR beta chains as associated with cytomegalovirus.

Relative to germline, V is 5 bases shorter and J is 7 bases shorter, with 19 bases between their ends. Measured from the cysteine to the phenylalanine, the CDR3 is 15 residues long. The sequence is cut down to CDR3 DNA, 45 bases in frame from base 1. The germline V gene specifies MDHEN as CDR1 and SYDVKM as CDR2. The cohort comprised under 700 healthy bone marrow donors. At the time of sampling, all cohort members were nominally healthy, though unrecorded immune exposures were likely present. The donor tested CMV seronegative, placing the donor among the 350 or so seronegative members of the cohort. Each donor provided a peripheral blood sample, and peripheral blood mononuclear cells were used for TCR beta sequencing. The Qiagen DNeasy Blood Extraction Kit was used to extract genomic DNA from the blood cell samples. To prepare the library, the immunoSEQ multiplex PCR assay was applied. For the multiplex PCR, a mixture combining 60 forward primers for TCR Vbeta segments and 13 reverse primers for TCR Jbeta segments was used. A multiplex PCR assay on genomic DNA amplified the CDR3 region of rearranged TCR beta genes. The amplified TCR beta libraries were sequenced on the Illumina HiSeq System as 87-base-pair reads. The authors' pipeline ran thus. A later analysis tallied tens of millions of unique TCR beta chains across the 666 repertoires, and about 12 million of those chains were shared by two or more donors. Raw reads were error-corrected and collapsed into unique sequences with a nearest-neighbor algorithm that merged closely related sequences to remove PCR and sequencing errors. Alignment of CDR3 sequences to IMGT reference sequences was used to assign V, D and J gene segments. For a sequence to be retained, a match of at least six nucleotides was required to both a V gene segment and a J gene segment. A rearrangement counted as productive if the CDR3 had no stop codons and remained in frame with V and J, and every other rearrangement counted as non-productive. CDR3 was defined according to IMGT convention as the region running from the second conserved V-encoded cysteine to the conserved J-encoded phenylalanine. In an earlier analysis of 550 to 650 of the donors, sequences lacking an unambiguous match to a single V gene segment were excluded. In an earlier analysis of about 590 of the donors, a V segment was called functional when productive rearrangements were above 56.7%, and segregating when the standard deviation between donors exceeded 5%. A statistical classification framework was built to diagnose cytomegalovirus status from the catalog of TCR beta chain sequences. In a later analysis, V and J genes were assigned by comparing TCR nucleotide sequences against IMGT/GENE-DB human TR gene sequences. The TCRdist pipeline was used in a later analysis to assign CDR3 sequences and most-parsimonious VDJ recombination scenarios. In a later analysis, each TCR beta chain was defined by its CDR3 amino acid sequence together with its V-gene family, and reads without a unique V-gene family were excluded. A later analysis removed 550 to 700 highly shared, low-generation-probability nucleotide sequences to deal with suspected cross-contamination and a sequencing artifact. For each public chain, a later analysis derived a clonal expansion index from normalized ranks of inferred template counts within each repertoire. A later analysis computed generation probabilities with a VDJ recombination model fitted to out-of-frame rearrangements, and checked the results against IGoR. A later analysis scored TCR-TCR, TCR-HLA and TCR-CMV co-occurrence with hypergeometric tests, applying a repertoire-size bias correction to TCR pairs. False discovery rates were estimated in a later analysis by permuting HLA or CMV assignments 20 times. In a later analysis, co-occurring TCRs were grouped with DBSCAN, and TCRdist sequence similarity was added when clustering was performed within HLA-allele-positive subsets. Co-occurrence clustering excluded repertoires with fewer than 30,000 or more than 120,000 public chains, plus five with anomalous nucleotide sharing. TCRdb's version of the immuneACCESS table is confined to in-frame rearrangements and falls short of the full clone set. An unresolved V gene accounts for under half of the shortfall where checked; the remainder is of unknown origin. The D gene and trimming were derived from the DNA, and the V and J assignments and clone size from that table. Across this sample there are more than 95,000 clones, with 78% seen only once. The ten largest account for approximately 1.9% of the sample.

This receptor chain uses TRBV28 and TRBJ2-3; the D region possibly corresponds to TRBD2 (6 bases align). The origin of this receptor is a woman aged 35 to 49 in good health and CMV-seronegative. Sample: PBMCs. The CDR3 region reads CASSPSGELANTQYF. The nucleotides are TGTGCCAGCAGTCCCTCGGGGGAGCTAGCCAATACGCAGTATTTT.